A selection of T cell receptor beta chains follows, all from one sample in a study of cytomegalovirus exposure and HLA in healthy donors. TCRdb's copy holds only in-frame clones and misses some; the assay was immunoSEQ multiplex PCR. The sample includes over 200,000 clones, 77% of them seen just once. The sequencing sample was made of PBMCs. All receptors derive from a woman aged 55-70 years in good health and CMV-seropositive. Both conserved end residues are part of each CDR3. The order of the fields is clone size, D gene, J gene, V gene, CDR3 protein, CDR3 DNA. D genes are given only for firm matches. A row's size may be missing; if present it is once, few, many or a size class.

abundance: once; d_gene: NA; j_gene: TRBJ1-4; v_gene: TRBV29-1; CDR3aa: CSVREAEKLFF; CDR3nt: TGCAGCGTCAGGGAGGCTGAAAAACTGTTTTTT
abundance: NA; d_gene: NA; j_gene: TRBJ2-7; v_gene: TRBV2; CDR3aa: CASTGRDRGSHEQYF; CDR3nt: TGTGCCAGCACCGGGCGGGACAGAGGCTCCCACGAGCAGTACTTC
abundance: NA; d_gene: TRBD2; j_gene: TRBJ2-5; v_gene: TRBV7-9; CDR3aa: CASSLSLAGGEETQYF; CDR3nt: TGTGCCAGCAGCTTAAGCCTAGCGGGAGGGGAAGAGACCCAGTACTTC
abundance: NA; d_gene: NA; j_gene: TRBJ1-2; v_gene: TRBV5-1; CDR3aa: CASSPPGTSLYGYTF; CDR3nt: TGCGCCAGCAGCCCTCCCGGGACATCCCTCTATGGCTACACCTTC
abundance: NA; d_gene: NA; j_gene: TRBJ2-5; v_gene: TRBV2; CDR3aa: CASSNTKTQYF; CDR3nt: TGTGCCAGCAGTAACACGAAGACCCAGTACTTC
abundance: NA; d_gene: TRBD1; j_gene: TRBJ1-3; v_gene: TRBV7-2; CDR3aa: CASRPGQGRNTIYF; CDR3nt: TGTGCCAGCAGACCAGGACAGGGGAGAAACACCATATATTTT
abundance: NA; d_gene: TRBD1; j_gene: TRBJ2-3; v_gene: TRBV5-1; CDR3aa: CASRRDSTDTQYF; CDR3nt: TGCGCCAGCAGAAGGGACAGTACAGATACGCAGTATTTT
abundance: NA; d_gene: NA; j_gene: TRBJ2-7; v_gene: TRBV28; CDR3aa: CASTPPGAGAYEQYF; CDR3nt: TGTGCCAGCACCCCCCCTGGCGCCGGGGCCTACGAGCAGTACTTC
abundance: NA; d_gene: NA; j_gene: TRBJ1-5; v_gene: TRBV30; CDR3aa: CAWSGEGNSPPQHF; CDR3nt: TGTGCCTGGAGTGGAGAGGGAAATTCTCCGCCCCAGCATTTT
abundance: NA; d_gene: TRBD1; j_gene: TRBJ1-2; v_gene: TRBV29-1; CDR3aa: CSVAGQNYGYTF; CDR3nt: TGCAGCGTTGCGGGACAGAACTATGGCTACACCTTC
abundance: NA; d_gene: TRBD1; j_gene: TRBJ1-3; v_gene: TRBV5-1; CDR3aa: CASSQRTGSGNTIYF; CDR3nt: TGCGCCAGCAGCCAACGGACAGGCTCTGGAAACACCATATATTTT
abundance: few; d_gene: TRBD1; j_gene: TRBJ1-4; v_gene: TRBV7-2; CDR3aa: CASSSDRASSEKLFF; CDR3nt: TGTGCCAGCAGCTCCGACAGGGCGTCGAGTGAAAAACTGTTTTTT
abundance: NA; d_gene: NA; j_gene: TRBJ1-1; v_gene: TRBV6-5; CDR3aa: CASGRVSTEAFF; CDR3nt: TGTGCCAGCGGGAGGGTAAGCACTGAAGCTTTCTTT
abundance: NA; d_gene: NA; j_gene: TRBJ2-1; v_gene: TRBV5-1; CDR3aa: CASSGLVGSINEQFF; CDR3nt: TGCGCCAGCAGCGGACTTGTGGGGAGTATCAATGAGCAGTTCTTC
abundance: NA; d_gene: NA; j_gene: TRBJ2-7; v_gene: TRBV6-5; CDR3aa: CASSYVGEQYF; CDR3nt: TGTGCCAGCAGTTACGTCGGGGAGCAGTACTTC
abundance: NA; d_gene: TRBD2; j_gene: TRBJ2-2; v_gene: TRBV5-6; CDR3aa: CASSFRLAAVGGELFF; CDR3nt: TGTGCCAGCAGCTTCAGGCTAGCGGCGGTCGGCGGGGAGCTGTTTTTT
abundance: NA; d_gene: TRBD1; j_gene: TRBJ1-1; v_gene: TRBV7-9; CDR3aa: CASSLIGGPFEAFF; CDR3nt: TGTGCCAGCAGCTTGATAGGGGGCCCTTTTGAAGCTTTCTTT
abundance: few; d_gene: TRBD1; j_gene: TRBJ1-2; v_gene: TRBV5-4; CDR3aa: CASSLAQGRYGYTF; CDR3nt: TGTGCCAGCAGCTTGGCACAGGGGCGCTATGGCTACACCTTC
abundance: NA; d_gene: NA; j_gene: TRBJ1-2; v_gene: TRBV6-6; CDR3aa: CASLTGDNYGYTF; CDR3nt: TGTGCCAGCCTGACGGGAGATAACTATGGCTACACCTTC
abundance: NA; d_gene: TRBD2; j_gene: TRBJ2-7; v_gene: TRBV27; CDR3aa: CASTQTFAGTSRFYEQYF; CDR3nt: TGTGCCAGCACCCAAACCTTTGCCGGGACTAGCAGATTCTACGAGCAGTACTTC
abundance: NA; d_gene: NA; j_gene: TRBJ1-2; v_gene: TRBV19; CDR3aa: CASSIRAYSGYTF; CDR3nt: TGTGCCAGTAGTATCAGAGCGTACTCGGGCTACACCTTC
abundance: NA; d_gene: NA; j_gene: TRBJ1-1; v_gene: TRBV18; CDR3aa: CASSLDRDEAFF; CDR3nt: TGTGCCAGCTCGCTTGACAGAGATGAAGCTTTCTTT